Listed here is a single T cell receptor beta chain. The antigen remains undetermined. Authors' methods: Matching published virus-specific TCRB sequences was rare for patient CD8+ clones that were larger than 1%. Produced via immunoSEQ multiplex PCR; TCRdb's table is partial and in-frame only. V, J and clone size derive from that table, while D and trimming were established from the DNA sequence. The table has roughly 9,800 clones, under 95% seen once. V gave up 4 bases and J gave up 7 bases, with 14 bases separating them. Germline loops: CDR1 SEHNR, CDR2 FQNEAQ (reference sequence). CDR3 length equals 15 residues. The data were obtained in a study of somatic mutations in cytotoxic T cells in rheumatoid arthritis. Study-wide context: Each patient's diagnosis was followed right away by a blood draw (roughly 30 ml EDTA), before any treatment. Flow-sorting brought some V beta antibody-stained T-cell populations to nearly 100% purity, V beta1+ cells sequenced for TCRB among them. Study-level points and caveats: Comparison of CD8+ T-cell clonality between rheumatoid arthritis patients and age-matched healthy controls yielded no significant difference.

The sample was CD8+ T cells sorted from blood. The V and J genes are TRBV7-9 and TRBJ1-6; perhaps TRBD1 as D (6 bases). This clonotype originated in a woman aged 18-35 years with rheumatoid arthritis. The CDR3 is CASSSKRDMNSPLHF. DNA of the CDR3: TGTGCCAGCAGCTCCAAACGGGACATGAATTCACCCCTCCACTTT. The full variable domain, in which reference TRBV7-9 and TRBJ1-6 provide the parts outside the CDR3, is DTGVSQNPRHKITKRGQNVTFRCDPISEHNRLYWYRQTLGQGPEFLTYFQNEAQLEKSRLLSDRFSAERPKGSFSTLEIQRTEQGDSAMYLCASSSKRDMNSPLHFGNGTRLTVT.